A selection of T cell receptor beta chains follows, all from one sample in a study of shared clonotypes between healthy human individuals. Measured with immunoSEQ multiplex PCR; TCRdb has only the in-frame clones, and not every one. The sample lists around 2,000,000 clones, about 95% occurring once. Material: naive CD8+ T cells sorted from blood. The receptors derive from a man aged 18-30 years in good health. Both conserved end residues are part of each CDR3. The order of the fields is D gene, J gene, clone size, V gene, CDR3 protein, CDR3 DNA. The D gene is left open where the match is weak. Expanded clones are given a class, and other clones once, few, many or no size at all.

>TRBD2|TRBJ2-1|.|TRBV6-5
CASSYSNSGADEQFF
TGTGCCAGCAGTTACTCGAACAGCGGGGCCGATGAGCAGTTCTTC
>TRBD2|TRBJ2-7|.|TRBV27
CASSLAGGLEQYF
TGTGCCAGCAGTTTAGCGGGAGGGCTCGAGCAGTACTTC
>TRBD2|TRBJ2-1|.|TRBV7-2
CASDLTSGGHEQFF
TGTGCCAGCGACTTGACTAGCGGGGGTCATGAGCAGTTCTTC
>.|TRBJ2-5|.|TRBV7-9
CASSLVGSEQETQYF
TGTGCCAGCAGCTTAGTTGGGTCGGAACAAGAGACCCAGTACTTC
>.|TRBJ1-5|.|TRBV5-1
CASSFDGGNQPQHF
TGCGCCAGCAGCTTTGACGGAGGGAATCAGCCCCAGCATTTT
>.|TRBJ2-7|.|TRBV6-5
CASSYSPEISYEQYF
TGTGCCAGCAGTTACTCCCCAGAAATCTCCTACGAGCAGTACTTC
>.|TRBJ2-7|.|TRBV11-3
CASSLDSSEQYF
TGTGCCAGCAGCTTAGATAGTTCCGAGCAGTACTTC
>TRBD2|TRBJ2-7|once|TRBV4-2
CASSQAGDYEQYF
TGTGCCAGCAGCCAGGCGGGAGATTACGAGCAGTACTTC
>TRBD1|TRBJ1-6|.|TRBV27
CASSFRGTGSSPLHF
TGTGCCAGCAGTTTCCGGGGGACAGGGAGTTCACCCCTCCACTTT
>.|TRBJ2-2|.|TRBV28
CASKPSNTGELFF
TGTGCCAGCAAACCCTCAAACACCGGGGAGCTGTTTTTT
>TRBD1|TRBJ1-2|.|TRBV6-5
CASSYRQGDGYTF
TGTGCCAGCAGTTACCGGCAGGGGGATGGCTACACCTTC
>.|TRBJ2-7|.|TRBV6-1
CASRARGPTYEQYF
TGTGCCAGCAGGGCTCGGGGTCCCACCTACGAGCAGTACTTC
>.|TRBJ2-2|.|TRBV7-6
CASSPGAGELFF
TGTGCCAGCAGCCCCGGGGCCGGGGAGCTGTTTTTT
>TRBD2|TRBJ2-1|.|TRBV27
CASSTLLAGGPNEQFF
TGTGCCAGCAGTACGTTACTAGCGGGAGGGCCGAATGAGCAGTTCTTC
>.|TRBJ2-7|.|TRBV7-6
CASSLEPLASDYEQYF
TGTGCCAGCAGCTTAGAACCCCTAGCGAGTGATTACGAGCAGTACTTC
>.|TRBJ2-3|.|TRBV27
CASRHPGDTQYF
TGTGCCAGCAGACATCCGGGAGATACGCAGTATTTT
>.|TRBJ1-1|.|TRBV7-7
CASSLSQNTEAFF
TGTGCTAGCAGCTTAAGCCAGAACACTGAAGCTTTCTTT
>.|TRBJ2-2|.|TRBV6-6
CASSYLGDGGELFF
TGTGCCAGCAGTTATTTGGGAGATGGAGGGGAGCTGTTTTTT
>.|TRBJ1-1|once|TRBV16
CASSPPGPNTEAFF
TGTGCCAGCAGCCCCCCGGGCCCTAACACTGAAGCTTTCTTT
>.|TRBJ2-7|.|TRBV27
CASSELAHSYEQYF
TGTGCCAGCAGTGAACTAGCCCATTCCTACGAGCAGTACTTC
>TRBD2|TRBJ2-7|.|TRBV27
CASSSLAGGENEQYF
TGTGCCAGCAGTTCCTTAGCGGGAGGCGAGAACGAGCAGTACTTC
>TRBD2|TRBJ2-3|once|TRBV27
CASSLTSGDTDTQYF
TGTGCCAGCAGTCTTACTAGCGGGGACACAGATACGCAGTATTTT
>TRBD2|TRBJ2-1|.|TRBV6-5
CASSLAGGGEYNEQFF
TGTGCCAGCAGTTTAGCGGGAGGGGGAGAATACAATGAGCAGTTCTTC
>.|TRBJ2-7|once|TRBV6-1
CASSDLISYEQYF
TGTGCCAGCAGTGACCTCATCTCCTACGAGCAGTACTTC
>.|TRBJ2-3|.|TRBV7-3
CASSAIFTDTQYF
TGTGCCAGCAGCGCAATCTTCACAGATACGCAGTATTTT
>.|TRBJ2-7|.|TRBV6-5
CASSYSTGEGSYEQYF
TGTGCCAGCAGTTACTCGACAGGGGAGGGATCCTACGAGCAGTACTTC